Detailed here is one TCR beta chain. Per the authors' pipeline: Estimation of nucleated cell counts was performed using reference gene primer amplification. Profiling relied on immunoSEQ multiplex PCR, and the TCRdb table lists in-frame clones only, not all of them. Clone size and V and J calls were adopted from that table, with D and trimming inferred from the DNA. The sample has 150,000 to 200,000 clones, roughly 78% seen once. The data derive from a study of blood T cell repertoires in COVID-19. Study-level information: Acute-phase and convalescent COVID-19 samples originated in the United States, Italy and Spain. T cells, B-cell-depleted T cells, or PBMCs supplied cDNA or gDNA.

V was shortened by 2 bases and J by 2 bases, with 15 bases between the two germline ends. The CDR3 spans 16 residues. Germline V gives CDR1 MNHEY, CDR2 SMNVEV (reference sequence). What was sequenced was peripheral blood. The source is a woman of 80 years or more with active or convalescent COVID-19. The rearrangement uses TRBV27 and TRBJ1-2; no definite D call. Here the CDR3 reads CASSLVGSPGNYGYTF. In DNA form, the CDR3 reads TGTGCCAGCAGTTTAGTAGGTTCCCCGGGAAACTATGGCTACACCTTC.